This T cell receptor (beta chain) is from a study of blood T cell repertoires in COVID-19. Study-level background: Whether acute or convalescent, the COVID-19 samples came from the United States, Italy and Spain. Nucleic acid was either cDNA or gDNA, and it came from T cells, B-cell-depleted T cells, or PBMCs.

Original data processing: Reference gene primer amplification gave nucleated cell count estimates. Produced via immunoSEQ multiplex PCR; TCRdb's table is partial and in-frame only. V, J and clone size were drawn from that table, and D and trimming were deduced from the DNA. The table records around 94,000 clones, about 80% of them present only once. V lost 4 bases, J lost 7 bases, and 7 bases lay in between. The germline V gene encodes CDR1 SGHTA and CDR2 FQGNSA. CDR3 length equals 11 residues. The V and J genes are TRBV7-2 and TRBJ1-1, with D hard to call. This TCR derives from a man in his 60s with acute or convalescent COVID-19. The sequenced sample was peripheral blood. Here the CDR3 reads CASSSRVEAFF. CDR3 in DNA: TGTGCCAGCAGCTCGAGAGTTGAAGCTTTCTTT.